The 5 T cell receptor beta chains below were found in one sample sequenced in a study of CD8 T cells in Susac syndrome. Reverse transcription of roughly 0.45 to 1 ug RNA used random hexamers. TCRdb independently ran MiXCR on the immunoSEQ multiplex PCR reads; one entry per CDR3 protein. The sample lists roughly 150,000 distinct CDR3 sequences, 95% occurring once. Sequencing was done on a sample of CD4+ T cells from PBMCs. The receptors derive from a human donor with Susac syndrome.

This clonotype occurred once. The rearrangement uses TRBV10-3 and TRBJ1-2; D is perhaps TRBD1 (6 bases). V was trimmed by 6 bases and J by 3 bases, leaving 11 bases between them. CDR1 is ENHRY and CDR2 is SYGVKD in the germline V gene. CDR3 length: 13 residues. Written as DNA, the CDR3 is TGTGCCATCAGAGAGGACAGCCACTATGGCTACACCTTC. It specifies CAIREDSHYGYTF.

The CDR3 loop is CASRGQGALGEFF. In nucleotides, the CDR3 is TGTGCCAGCCGCGGACAGGGGGCTTTAGGGGAGTTCTTC. This rearrangement joins TRBV6-5 to TRBJ2-1; 11 positions match TRBD1. The ends lost 8 bases at V and 14 bases at J; junction bases unmatched: 11. The CDR3 sequence is 13 residues long. The germline gives CDR1 MNHEY, CDR2 SVGAGI.

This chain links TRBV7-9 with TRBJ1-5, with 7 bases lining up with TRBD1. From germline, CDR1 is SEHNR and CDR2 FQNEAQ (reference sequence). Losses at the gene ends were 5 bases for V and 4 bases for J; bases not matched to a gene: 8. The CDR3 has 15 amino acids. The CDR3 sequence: CASSRGDSLNQPQHF. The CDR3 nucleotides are TGTGCCAGCAGCCGCGGGGACAGCTTGAATCAGCCCCAGCATTTT. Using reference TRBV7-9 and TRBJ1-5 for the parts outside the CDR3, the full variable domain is DTGVSQNPRHKITKRGQNVTFRCDPISEHNRLYWYRQTLGQGPEFLTYFQNEAQLEKSRLLSDRFSAERPKGSFSTLEIQRTEQGDSAMYLCASSRGDSLNQPQHFGDGTRLSIL.

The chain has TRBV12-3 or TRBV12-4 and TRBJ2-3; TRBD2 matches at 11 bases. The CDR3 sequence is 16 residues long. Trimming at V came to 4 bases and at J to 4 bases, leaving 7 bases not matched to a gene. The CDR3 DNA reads TGTGCCAGCAGTTCGGATAGCGGGGGGGCCGCAGATACGCAGTATTTT. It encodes CASSSDSGGAADTQYF.

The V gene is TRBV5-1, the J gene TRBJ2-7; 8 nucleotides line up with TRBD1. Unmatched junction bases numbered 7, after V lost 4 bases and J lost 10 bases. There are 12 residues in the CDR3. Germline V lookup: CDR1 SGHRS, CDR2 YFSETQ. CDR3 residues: CASSLPGQVQYF. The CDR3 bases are TGCGCCAGCAGCCTGCCGGGACAGGTTCAGTACTTC.